A selection of T cell receptor beta chains follows, all from one sample in a study of T cells in localized non-small cell lung cancer. The protocol was immunoSEQ multiplex PCR, while the TCRdb copy is restricted to in-frame clones and leaves out a portion. The table has more than 100,000 clones, approximately 88% seen once. Specimen: peripheral blood, collected before any cancer treatment. All receptors come from a female donor older than 55 with stage I lung adenocarcinoma. The CDR3 runs from the conserved cysteine through the conserved F or W. The D gene is left open where the match is weak. Some rows mark clone size as missing; the rest say once, few, many or name a class of expanded clone.

j_gene: TRBJ2-1; v_gene: TRBV27; d_gene: TRBD1; abundance: .; CDR3aa: CASSPRTGRNEQFF; CDR3nt: TGTGCCAGCAGTCCGAGGACAGGGAGGAATGAGCAGTTCTTC
j_gene: TRBJ1-1; v_gene: TRBV5-4; d_gene: .; abundance: .; CDR3aa: CASSVAKNTEAFF; CDR3nt: TGTGCCAGCAGCGTAGCCAAGAACACTGAAGCTTTCTTT
j_gene: TRBJ1-2; v_gene: TRBV30; d_gene: .; abundance: .; CDR3aa: CAWWMGGYTF; CDR3nt: TGTGCCTGGTGGATGGGTGGCTACACCTTC
j_gene: TRBJ2-3; v_gene: TRBV30; d_gene: TRBD2; abundance: few; CDR3aa: CASSSGSADTQYF; CDR3nt: TGTGCCTCCTCTAGCGGGAGTGCAGATACGCAGTATTTT
j_gene: TRBJ1-2; v_gene: TRBV19; d_gene: .; abundance: few; CDR3aa: CASSTITGRYGYTF; CDR3nt: TGTGCCAGTAGTACTATTACAGGGCGGTATGGCTACACCTTC
j_gene: TRBJ2-1; v_gene: TRBV7-9; d_gene: .; abundance: .; CDR3aa: CASSLGTLYNEQFF; CDR3nt: TGTGCCAGCAGCTTGGGGACACTTTACAATGAGCAGTTCTTC
j_gene: TRBJ2-3; v_gene: TRBV5-1; d_gene: .; abundance: .; CDR3aa: CASSLSTDTQYF; CDR3nt: TGCGCCAGCAGCTTAAGCACAGATACGCAGTATTTT
j_gene: TRBJ2-5; v_gene: TRBV27; d_gene: .; abundance: .; CDR3aa: CASSSEGWTQYF; CDR3nt: TGTGCCAGCAGTTCAGAAGGGTGGACCCAGTACTTC
j_gene: TRBJ1-2; v_gene: TRBV18; d_gene: TRBD1; abundance: .; CDR3aa: CASSRSARQGHGYTF; CDR3nt: TGTGCCAGCTCACGTTCCGCCCGACAGGGACATGGCTACACCTTC
j_gene: TRBJ2-1; v_gene: TRBV28; d_gene: .; abundance: once; CDR3aa: CAVTGQVPNEQFF; CDR3nt: TGTGCCGTAACGGGACAAGTCCCCAATGAGCAGTTCTTC
j_gene: TRBJ2-3; v_gene: TRBV18; d_gene: .; abundance: .; CDR3aa: CASSPTPPVLTDTQYF; CDR3nt: TGTGCCAGCTCACCCACTCCACCCGTCCTCACAGATACGCAGTATTTT
j_gene: TRBJ2-2; v_gene: TRBV19; d_gene: TRBD2; abundance: .; CDR3aa: CASSIERLAGDLTGELFF; CDR3nt: TGTGCCAGTAGTATAGAGAGACTAGCGGGGGACCTCACCGGGGAGCTGTTTTTT
j_gene: TRBJ2-3; v_gene: TRBV6-1; d_gene: TRBD1; abundance: .; CDR3aa: CASSGWDSVSLGTDTQYF; CDR3nt: TGTGCCAGCAGTGGATGGGACAGTGTCAGTCTGGGCACAGATACGCAGTATTTT
j_gene: TRBJ2-3; v_gene: TRBV30; d_gene: .; abundance: .; CDR3aa: CAWSVLSTDTQYF; CDR3nt: TGTGCCTGGAGTGTCCTAAGTACAGATACGCAGTATTTT
j_gene: TRBJ2-2; v_gene: TRBV28; d_gene: .; abundance: .; CDR3aa: CASSPPWANTGELFF; CDR3nt: TGTGCCAGCAGTCCCCCTTGGGCGAACACCGGGGAGCTGTTTTTT
j_gene: TRBJ2-6; v_gene: TRBV27; d_gene: .; abundance: once; CDR3aa: CASSRGTVSGANVLTF; CDR3nt: TGTGCCAGCAGTCGCGGGACAGTCTCTGGGGCCAACGTCCTGACTTTC
j_gene: TRBJ2-1; v_gene: TRBV6-4; d_gene: .; abundance: once; CDR3aa: CASSDSSSSKRYEQFF; CDR3nt: TGTGCCAGCAGTGACTCCTCATCCTCAAAGAGGTATGAGCAGTTCTTC
j_gene: TRBJ2-4; v_gene: TRBV5-1; d_gene: TRBD1; abundance: .; CDR3aa: CASSYRTGAENIQYF; CDR3nt: TGCGCCAGCAGCTACCGGACAGGGGCGGAGAACATTCAGTACTTC
j_gene: TRBJ2-1; v_gene: TRBV19; d_gene: .; abundance: .; CDR3aa: CASSIGGNEQFF; CDR3nt: TGTGCCAGTAGTATAGGTGGCAATGAGCAGTTCTTC
j_gene: TRBJ1-6; v_gene: TRBV30; d_gene: TRBD1; abundance: .; CDR3aa: CAWSVGTANSPLHF; CDR3nt: TGTGCCTGGAGTGTGGGGACAGCAAATTCACCCCTCCACTTT